Described below is a single T cell receptor beta chain sequence and its context. Its antigen remains unknown. At one end, the junction sequence differs from germline, possibly due to a read error. The sample comes from a study of T cell repertoires in aging, cancer and after chemotherapy. Study context: Paired samples before and after chemotherapy came from glioblastoma patients receiving temozolomide-based therapy.

Overall study results and limits: The repertoire data cannot show anything about immunological memory following chemotherapy. Untreated cancer patients had significantly lower blood TCR diversity than age-matched healthy donors.

TRB rearrangements spanning V, D and J were amplified using mixed TRB-A/B primers. TCRdb fed the multiplex PCR reads into MiXCR, producing one record per CDR3 protein. The sample carries 1,600 or so distinct CDR3 sequences, 20% to 25% recorded once. Peripheral blood genomic DNA, not sorted cells or RNA, was the template. This CDR3 has 15 residues. Germline CDR1 is ENHRY and CDR2 is SYGVKD. The source of this sequence is a human donor with a solid tumor. J is TRBJ1-2 and V is TRBV10-3, with D hard to call. The specimen sequenced was blood. CDR3 DNA sequence: TGCGCCAGCAGTGAGTCGCCTGGAGGGAGCTATGGCTACACCTTC. Protein: CASSESPGGSYGYTF.